This T cell receptor (beta chain) comes out of a study of beta chain features in type 1 diabetes (dated by TCRdb to between 2018 and 2020). Regarding the research as a whole: Mean age, gender distribution, total cell number and subset yield were not different between patients and healthy donors. In the study, TCRB repertoires of sorted circulating CD4+ T cell subsets from recently diagnosed type 1 diabetes patients were compared with those of matched healthy donors. Naive and central memory subsets were obtained from all 30 or so donors, but regulatory and stem cell-like memory subsets were isolated from only 8 patients and roughly 8 healthy donors. A total of 107,917,701 sorted cells were examined across all samples, and the number of cells per subset was strongly correlated with RNA yield. Results the study describes overall, beyond this receptor: Because cDNA rather than genomic DNA was sequenced, highly expressing activated cells could have been over-represented, although no difference in activation and CD3 levels was found between groups. PCR might favor shorter templates, but patient and control samples were amplified and corrected together, so any skew would affect both groups equally. In all four CD4+ subsets, TCRB CDR3 length was moderately but significantly shorter in type 1 diabetes patients. Naive, central memory and regulatory TCRB repertoires appeared to be more alike among patients than among healthy donors. Because the HLA sub-analyses included only small numbers of individuals, any influence of HLA type on TCRB rearrangement was left unresolved. At VDJ recombination sites, type 1 diabetes patients had fewer insertions and more deleted nucleotides, which implies abnormalities in thymic rearrangement.

The entire isolated RNA was reverse transcribed using the High Capacity cDNA Reverse Transcription Kit, and thus expressed TCRB transcripts were sequenced. Deep immunoSEQ sequencing was performed on naive, central memory and regulatory T cell samples, with an average of about 4 million total reads per sample. Sorted cells were lysed in RLT buffer and RNA was extracted with DNase-treated RNeasy Micro or Mini kits, depending on cell number. Each cell subset was processed on its own to prevent cross-contamination, while patient and healthy donor samples were processed together. Using the immunoSEQ multiplex PCR, TCRB sequences were amplified from cDNA into 87-bp fragments spanning the CDR3 region. Sequencing of the amplicons was done on the Illumina HiSeq platform. The authors' pipeline ran thus. Synthetic template baselines were used to correct PCR bias computationally, reads within Hamming distance 2 were collapsed together, and singletons that could not be merged were discarded. Reads were aligned against IMGT so that V, D and J genes, CDR3 length and insertions or deletions at six rearrangement sites could be assigned. Within each subset, clonotype counts were normalized to the number of sorted cells before true diversity and Gini coefficients were calculated with the tcR R package. The overlap coefficient, calculated on TCRB nucleotide sequences, was used to quantify repertoire sharing. Entries here come from immuneACCESS through TCRdb and include only in-frame sequences with V and J called. Some clones fail to appear in such tables; in the studies checked, an unresolved V gene covers under half of the shortfall, and the cause of the remainder is unknown. D and trimming come from the DNA, and the V and J calls and clone size come from that table. Counted in this sample were 65,000 to 85,000 clones; more than 45% of them appeared once. Of the sample, roughly 0.7% falls within the top ten clones.

About this clone: Which antigen it targets is not known. Within one base of it there is no much larger clone, and no base qualities were kept.

Including cysteine and phenylalanine, the CDR3 has 13 amino acids. The sequence is cut down to CDR3 DNA, 39 bases in frame from base 1. V is clipped by 5 bases and J by 8 bases, and the sequence between their germline boundaries is 15 bases long. Per the germline V gene (reference sequence), LNHDA is the CDR1 and SQIVND is the CDR2. Each donor gave one peripheral blood draw, roughly 0.12 L on average, collected into heparinised tubes. Using a panel that included CD45RO, CCR7, CD25, CD127, CD95 and CD27, naive, central memory, regulatory and stem cell-like memory CD4+ T cells were sorted on a BD FACSAria II. Purity was above 98% for every sorted population. PBMCs were isolated right away by Lymphoprep density gradient centrifugation and were stained directly, without culture. So that batch effects would be minimized, each experiment stained and sorted samples in pairs, pairing one healthy donor with one patient.

The TCR sequence derives from a man in his thirties or forties with type 1 diabetes. The V and J segments used are TRBV19 and TRBJ1-2; the D region possibly corresponds to TRBD1 (6 bases align). Specimen: central memory CD4+ T cells from blood. The DNA reads TGTGCCAGTAGTTTACAGGGTCAGGGCGGCTACACCTTC. It translates to CASSLQGQGGYTF.